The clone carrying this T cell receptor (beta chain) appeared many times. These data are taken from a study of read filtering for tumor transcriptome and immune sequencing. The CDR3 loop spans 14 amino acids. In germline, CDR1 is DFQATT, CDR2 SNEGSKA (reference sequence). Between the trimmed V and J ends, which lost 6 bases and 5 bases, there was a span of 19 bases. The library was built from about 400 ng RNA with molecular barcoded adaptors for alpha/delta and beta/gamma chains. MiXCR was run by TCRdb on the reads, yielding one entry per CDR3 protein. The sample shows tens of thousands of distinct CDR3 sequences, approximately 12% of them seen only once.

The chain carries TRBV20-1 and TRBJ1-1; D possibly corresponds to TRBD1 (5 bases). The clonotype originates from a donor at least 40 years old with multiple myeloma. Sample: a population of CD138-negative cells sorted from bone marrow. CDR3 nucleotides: TGCAGTGCCGTCCTAGCAGGGAGACAAACTGAAGCTTTCTTT. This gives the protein CSAVLAGRQTEAFF.